Listed below are T cell receptor beta chains from one sample, sequenced in a study of T cell responses to AZD1222 COVID-19 vaccine. Profiled with immunoSEQ multiplex PCR; TCRdb holds only in-frame clones, not every one. This table has just under 35,000 clones, over 75% appearing once. Sequences were derived from peripheral blood, sampled 28 days after the second AZD1222 dose. These TCRs come from an adult who received the AZD1222 COVID-19 vaccine. Each CDR3 is given with its conserved first and last residue. D genes are given only for firm matches. Rows give clone size only sometimes, using once, few, many, or a class for an expanded clone.

V gene: TRBV3-1/TRBV3-2; D gene: TRBD2; clone size: NA; J gene: TRBJ2-3; CDR3 protein: CASSHLGGTSGISSTDTQYF; CDR3 DNA: TGTGCCAGCAGCCACCTAGGCGGGACTAGCGGGATTTCTAGCACAGATACGCAGTATTTT
V gene: TRBV19; D gene: NA; clone size: NA; J gene: TRBJ2-7; CDR3 protein: CASSSKVSTAEQYF; CDR3 DNA: TGTGCCAGTAGTAGTAAGGTCTCTACCGCCGAGCAGTACTTC
V gene: TRBV7-3; D gene: NA; clone size: NA; J gene: TRBJ2-7; CDR3 protein: CASSLTGVSYEQYF; CDR3 DNA: TGTGCCAGCAGCTTAACGGGGGTCTCCTACGAGCAGTACTTC
V gene: TRBV12-5; D gene: NA; clone size: NA; J gene: TRBJ2-2; CDR3 protein: CASATPGGSRTGELFF; CDR3 DNA: TGTGCTAGTGCCACCCCTGGAGGGTCGAGGACCGGGGAGCTGTTTTTT
V gene: TRBV2; D gene: NA; clone size: NA; J gene: TRBJ2-5; CDR3 protein: CASLLAETQYF; CDR3 DNA: TGTGCCAGTCTCCTAGCGGAGACCCAGTACTTC
V gene: TRBV2; D gene: NA; clone size: few; J gene: TRBJ2-3; CDR3 protein: CASSQVDTQYF; CDR3 DNA: TGTGCCAGCAGCCAAGTAGATACGCAGTATTTT
V gene: TRBV9; D gene: TRBD2; clone size: NA; J gene: TRBJ2-1; CDR3 protein: CASSVDGGRLGEQFF; CDR3 DNA: TGTGCCAGCAGCGTAGATGGCGGGAGGCTGGGGGAGCAGTTCTTC
V gene: TRBV4-1; D gene: NA; clone size: NA; J gene: TRBJ2-5; CDR3 protein: CASSQGGTRQETQYF; CDR3 DNA: TGCGCCAGCAGCCAAGGAGGCACCCGCCAAGAGACCCAGTACTTC
V gene: TRBV18; D gene: NA; clone size: NA; J gene: TRBJ2-1; CDR3 protein: CASSLRDVQLGEQFF; CDR3 DNA: TGTGCCAGCTCACTCCGGGACGTTCAACTTGGTGAGCAGTTCTTC
V gene: TRBV30; D gene: NA; clone size: NA; J gene: TRBJ2-7; CDR3 protein: CAWCVGGRGRGGQYF; CDR3 DNA: TGTGCCTGGTGTGTGGGGGGCAGGGGAAGGGGTGGGCAGTACTTC
V gene: TRBV28; D gene: NA; clone size: NA; J gene: TRBJ1-2; CDR3 protein: CASRAPGSIYGYTF; CDR3 DNA: TGTGCCAGCAGAGCTCCGGGATCCATCTATGGCTACACCTTC
V gene: TRBV6-5; D gene: TRBD1; clone size: NA; J gene: TRBJ2-5; CDR3 protein: CASTDRVRETQYF; CDR3 DNA: TGTGCCAGCACCGACAGGGTGAGAGAGACCCAGTACTTC
V gene: TRBV5-8; D gene: NA; clone size: NA; J gene: TRBJ1-2; CDR3 protein: CASSWQGRAYGYTF; CDR3 DNA: TGTGCCAGCAGCTGGCAGGGTAGGGCCTATGGCTACACCTTC
V gene: TRBV5-5; D gene: NA; clone size: NA; J gene: TRBJ2-3; CDR3 protein: CASGGDLATDTQYF; CDR3 DNA: TGTGCCAGCGGGGGCGACCTGGCCACAGATACGCAGTATTTT
V gene: TRBV18; D gene: TRBD1; clone size: once; J gene: TRBJ2-7; CDR3 protein: CASSADRAPYEQYF; CDR3 DNA: TGTGCCAGCTCAGCGGACAGGGCGCCCTACGAGCAGTACTTC
V gene: TRBV5-1; D gene: NA; clone size: NA; J gene: TRBJ2-7; CDR3 protein: CASSLGTRRIFEQYF; CDR3 DNA: TGCGCCAGCAGCTTGGGGACGAGGAGGATTTTCGAGCAGTACTTC
V gene: TRBV29-1; D gene: NA; clone size: NA; J gene: TRBJ1-2; CDR3 protein: CSGTNGDYGYTF; CDR3 DNA: TGCAGCGGCACTAACGGGGACTATGGCTACACCTTC
V gene: TRBV19; D gene: TRBD2; clone size: NA; J gene: TRBJ2-2; CDR3 protein: CASSIGRGGTGELFF; CDR3 DNA: TGTGCCAGTAGTATCGGGAGGGGTGGCACCGGGGAGCTGTTTTTT
V gene: TRBV3-1/TRBV3-2; D gene: TRBD1; clone size: NA; J gene: TRBJ1-1; CDR3 protein: CASSTGDMNTEAFF; CDR3 DNA: TGTGCCAGCAGTACAGGGGATATGAACACTGAAGCTTTCTTT
V gene: TRBV11-2; D gene: NA; clone size: NA; J gene: TRBJ2-5; CDR3 protein: CASSLMGSSLLGGETQYF; CDR3 DNA: TGTGCCAGCAGCTTAATGGGGAGCTCCCTCCTTGGGGGCGAGACCCAGTACTTC
V gene: TRBV11-2; D gene: NA; clone size: few; J gene: TRBJ1-2; CDR3 protein: CASSLAGQTLYGYTF; CDR3 DNA: TGTGCCAGCAGCTTAGCCGGACAGACCCTCTATGGCTACACCTTC
V gene: TRBV11-2; D gene: NA; clone size: NA; J gene: TRBJ2-2; CDR3 protein: CASSLTNTGELFF; CDR3 DNA: TGTGCCAGCAGCTTAACGAACACCGGGGAGCTGTTTTTT
V gene: TRBV28; D gene: NA; clone size: NA; J gene: TRBJ2-7; CDR3 protein: CASSSQSSPSAGEQYF; CDR3 DNA: TGTGCCAGCAGTTCCCAGAGTAGTCCTAGCGCGGGGGAGCAGTACTTC
V gene: TRBV27; D gene: NA; clone size: few; J gene: TRBJ2-1; CDR3 protein: CASSFGGTYNEQFF; CDR3 DNA: TGTGCCAGCAGTTTTGGAGGTACCTACAATGAGCAGTTCTTC
V gene: TRBV4-1; D gene: TRBD2; clone size: NA; J gene: TRBJ2-1; CDR3 protein: CASSQEARGGRYNEQFF; CDR3 DNA: TGCGCCAGCAGCCAAGAAGCCCGGGGGGGCCGGTACAATGAGCAGTTCTTC
V gene: TRBV9; D gene: TRBD2; clone size: NA; J gene: TRBJ2-1; CDR3 protein: CASSPRLAESSYNEQFF; CDR3 DNA: TGTGCCAGCAGCCCCCGACTAGCGGAGAGCTCCTACAATGAGCAGTTCTTC
V gene: TRBV20-1; D gene: NA; clone size: NA; J gene: TRBJ2-3; CDR3 protein: CSGTGADTQYF; CDR3 DNA: TGCAGCGGAACCGGGGCAGATACGCAGTATTTT
V gene: TRBV3-1/TRBV3-2; D gene: NA; clone size: NA; J gene: TRBJ1-1; CDR3 protein: CASSPRQHTEAFF; CDR3 DNA: TGTGCCAGCAGCCCCCGACAGCACACTGAAGCTTTCTTT
V gene: TRBV7-2; D gene: NA; clone size: NA; J gene: TRBJ1-6; CDR3 protein: CASSLEGSNSPLHF; CDR3 DNA: TGTGCCAGCAGCTTAGAGGGTAGTAATTCACCCCTCCACTTT
V gene: TRBV4-1; D gene: NA; clone size: NA; J gene: TRBJ1-1; CDR3 protein: CASSQEMGNTEAFF; CDR3 DNA: TGCGCCAGCAGCCAAGAGATGGGGAACACTGAAGCTTTCTTT
V gene: TRBV29-1; D gene: TRBD1; clone size: NA; J gene: TRBJ1-2; CDR3 protein: CSAGTGGADGYTF; CDR3 DNA: TGCAGCGCCGGGACAGGGGGCGCGGATGGCTACACCTTC
V gene: TRBV3-1/TRBV3-2; D gene: TRBD2; clone size: NA; J gene: TRBJ2-1; CDR3 protein: CASSPRGGGNEQFF; CDR3 DNA: TGTGCCAGCAGCCCTCGGGGGGGCGGGAATGAGCAGTTCTTC